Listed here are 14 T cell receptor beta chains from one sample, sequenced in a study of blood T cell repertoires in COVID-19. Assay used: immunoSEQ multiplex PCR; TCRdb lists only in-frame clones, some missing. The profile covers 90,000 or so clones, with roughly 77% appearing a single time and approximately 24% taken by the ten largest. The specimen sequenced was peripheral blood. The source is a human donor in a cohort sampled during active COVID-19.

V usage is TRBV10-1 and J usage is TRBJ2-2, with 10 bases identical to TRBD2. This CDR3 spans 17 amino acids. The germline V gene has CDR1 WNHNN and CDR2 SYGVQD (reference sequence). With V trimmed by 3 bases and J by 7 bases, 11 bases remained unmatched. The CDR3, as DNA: TGCGCCAGCAGTGATATCAGCGGGAGGGCCGCGGACGGGGAGCTGTTTTTT. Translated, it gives CASSDISGRAADGELFF.

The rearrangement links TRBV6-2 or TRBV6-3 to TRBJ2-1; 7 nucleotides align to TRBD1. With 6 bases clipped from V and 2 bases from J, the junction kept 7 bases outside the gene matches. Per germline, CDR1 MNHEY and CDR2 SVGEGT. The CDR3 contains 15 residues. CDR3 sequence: CASSQTGTAYNEQFF. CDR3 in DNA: TGTGCCAGCAGCCAAACCGGGACAGCCTACAATGAGCAGTTCTTC.

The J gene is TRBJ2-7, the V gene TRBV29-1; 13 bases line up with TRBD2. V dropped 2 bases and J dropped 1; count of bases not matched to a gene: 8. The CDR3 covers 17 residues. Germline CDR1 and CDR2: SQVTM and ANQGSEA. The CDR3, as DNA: TGCAGCGTTGAAATGCCCGGGACTAGCGGGGTTTCCTACGAGCAGTACTTC. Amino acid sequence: CSVEMPGTSGVSYEQYF.

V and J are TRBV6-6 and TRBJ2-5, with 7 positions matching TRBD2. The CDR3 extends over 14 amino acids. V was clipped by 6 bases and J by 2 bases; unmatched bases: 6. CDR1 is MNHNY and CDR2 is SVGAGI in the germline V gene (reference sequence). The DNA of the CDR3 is TGTGCCAGCAGCCTGACTAGCCAACAAGAGACCCAGTACTTC. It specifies CASSLTSQQETQYF.

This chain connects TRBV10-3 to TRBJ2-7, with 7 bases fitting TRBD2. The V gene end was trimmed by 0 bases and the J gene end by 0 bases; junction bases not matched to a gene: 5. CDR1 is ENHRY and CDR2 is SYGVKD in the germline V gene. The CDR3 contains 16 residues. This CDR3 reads CAISESEGTISYEQYF. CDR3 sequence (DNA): TGTGCCATCAGTGAGTCGGAGGGGACTATCTCCTACGAGCAGTACTTC.

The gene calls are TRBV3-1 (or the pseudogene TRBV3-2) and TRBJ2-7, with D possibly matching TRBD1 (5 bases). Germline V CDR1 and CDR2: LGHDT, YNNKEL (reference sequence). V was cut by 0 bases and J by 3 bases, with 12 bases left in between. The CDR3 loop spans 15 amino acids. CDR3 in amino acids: CASSQDWARVYEQYF. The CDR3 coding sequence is TGTGCCAGCAGCCAAGATTGGGCCAGGGTCTACGAGCAGTACTTC.

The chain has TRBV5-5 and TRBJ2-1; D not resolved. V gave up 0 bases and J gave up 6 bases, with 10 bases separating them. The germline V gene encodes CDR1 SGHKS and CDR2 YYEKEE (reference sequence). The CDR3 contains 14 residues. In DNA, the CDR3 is TGTGCCAGCAGCTTGGAACCGATCGGCAATGAGCAGTTCTTC. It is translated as CASSLEPIGNEQFF.

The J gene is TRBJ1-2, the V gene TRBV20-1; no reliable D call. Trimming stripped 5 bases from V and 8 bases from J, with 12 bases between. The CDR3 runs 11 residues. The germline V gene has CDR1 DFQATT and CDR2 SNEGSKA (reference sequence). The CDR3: CSAPVPFGYTF. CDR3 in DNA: TGCAGTGCTCCAGTACCCTTCGGCTACACCTTC.

CDR3 nucleotides: TGCGCCAGCAGCCCTAGCGGGGGGTTTAATGAGCAGTTCTTC. Its protein product is CASSPSGGFNEQFF. The chain employs TRBV4-1 and TRBJ2-1, with TRBD2 matching 11 bases. The CDR3 consists of 14 residues. V trimming: 4 bases; J trimming: 7 bases; junction bases outside the gene matches: 3. Per the germline V gene, CDR1 is MGHRA and CDR2 is YSYEKL.

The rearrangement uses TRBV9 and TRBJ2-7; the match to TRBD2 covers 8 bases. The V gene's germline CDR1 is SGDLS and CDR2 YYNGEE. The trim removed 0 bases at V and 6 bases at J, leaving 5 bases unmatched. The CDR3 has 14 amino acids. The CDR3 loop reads CASSVGGTRGEQYF. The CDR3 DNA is TGTGCCAGCAGCGTAGGGGGGACTAGAGGCGAGCAGTACTTC.

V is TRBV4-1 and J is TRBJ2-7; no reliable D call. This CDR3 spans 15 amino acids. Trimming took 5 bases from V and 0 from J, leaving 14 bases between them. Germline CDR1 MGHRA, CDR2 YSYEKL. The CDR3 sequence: CASSSRTGDSYEQYF. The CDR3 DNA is TGCGCCAGCAGCTCGAGAACCGGAGACTCCTACGAGCAGTACTTC.

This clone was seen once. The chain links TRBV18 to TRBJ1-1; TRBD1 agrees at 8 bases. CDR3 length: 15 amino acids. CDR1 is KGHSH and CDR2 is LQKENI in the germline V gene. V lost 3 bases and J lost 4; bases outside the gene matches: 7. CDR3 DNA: TGTGCCAGCTCACCTCGGACAGGACAGGGCACTGAAGCTTTCTTT. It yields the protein CASSPRTGQGTEAFF.

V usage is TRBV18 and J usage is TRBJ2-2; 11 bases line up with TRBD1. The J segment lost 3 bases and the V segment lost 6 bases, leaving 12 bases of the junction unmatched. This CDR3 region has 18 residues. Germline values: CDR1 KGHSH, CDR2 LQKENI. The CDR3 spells CASSPSDRGPVDTGELFF. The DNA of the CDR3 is TGTGCCAGCTCTCCATCGGACAGGGGGCCTGTGGACACCGGGGAGCTGTTTTTT.

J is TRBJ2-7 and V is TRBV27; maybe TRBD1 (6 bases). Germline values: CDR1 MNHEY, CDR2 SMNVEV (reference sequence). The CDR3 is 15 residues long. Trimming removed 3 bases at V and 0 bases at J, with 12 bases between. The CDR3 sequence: CASSLRGTDSYEQYF. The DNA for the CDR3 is TGTGCCAGCAGTTTGAGGGGGACGGACTCCTACGAGCAGTACTTC.